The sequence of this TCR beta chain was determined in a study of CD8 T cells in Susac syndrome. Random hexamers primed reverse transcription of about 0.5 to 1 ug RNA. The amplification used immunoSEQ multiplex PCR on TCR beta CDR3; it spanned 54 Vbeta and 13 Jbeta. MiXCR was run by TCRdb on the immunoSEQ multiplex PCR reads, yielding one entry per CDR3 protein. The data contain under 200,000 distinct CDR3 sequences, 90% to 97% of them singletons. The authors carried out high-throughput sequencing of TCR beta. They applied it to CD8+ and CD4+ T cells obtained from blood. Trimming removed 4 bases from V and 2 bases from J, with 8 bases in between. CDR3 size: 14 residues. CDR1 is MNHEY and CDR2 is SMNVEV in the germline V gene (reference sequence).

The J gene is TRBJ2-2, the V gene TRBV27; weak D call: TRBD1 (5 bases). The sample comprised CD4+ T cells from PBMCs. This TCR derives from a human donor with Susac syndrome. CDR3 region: CASSSGINTGELFF. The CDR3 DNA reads TGTGCCAGCAGTTCAGGGATCAACACCGGGGAGCTGTTTTTT.